This T cell receptor beta chain is drawn from a study of shared clonotypes between healthy human individuals. Study results and limitations: Naive subsets typically showed greater estimated richness than memory subsets. Generation of non-shared clonotypes was less probable than generation of clonotypes shared by all four donors. The study found approximately 5% of naive CD4 clonotypes shared across a few donors.

CDR1 and CDR2 from the germline V gene are SEHNR and FQNEAQ (reference sequence). The CDR3 is 14 amino acids. Between the trimmed V and J ends, which lost 3 bases and 5 bases, there was a span of 13 bases. The naive CD8 population came from CD45RO-negative cells selected for CCR7, without terminally differentiated effector memory CD45RA+ cells. Authors' processing steps: As immunoSEQ supplied junction-only sequences (without quality scores), filtering differed. Produced via immunoSEQ multiplex PCR; TCRdb's table is partial and in-frame only. V, J and clone size were drawn from that table, and D and trimming were deduced from the DNA. The sample yields roughly 2,000,000 clones, around 93% seen once. For this clone: Its matching antigen is unknown.

The sequencing input was naive CD8+ T cells from PBMCs. The V and J genes are TRBV7-9 and TRBJ1-1; TRBD1 might be the D (5 bases). This clonotype originated in a man aged 18 to 30 in good health. Some clones in this sample may be carry-over from other donors' samples. CDR3 DNA sequence: TGTGCCAGCAGCTTTTTCGCAGGGAAAACTGAAGCTTTCTTT. Protein: CASSFFAGKTEAFF.